Listed here are 19 T cell receptor beta chains from one sample, sequenced in a study of T cell changes during pregnancy in multiple sclerosis. Data came from immunoSEQ multiplex PCR; TCRdb stores just in-frame clones and leaves some out. Among approximately 40,000 clones listed, about 92% were seen once. The sequencing used CD8+ T cells from peripheral blood mononuclear cells, collected in the third trimester of pregnancy. The source is a female donor with multiple sclerosis, enrolled in a pregnancy study.

This clone has just one count. V usage is TRBV7-6 and J usage is TRBJ2-5; possible D gene TRBD2, 6 bases. The V gene lost 0 bases and the J gene lost 4 bases, with 9 bases spanning the gap. The CDR3 totals 14 residues. Germline CDR1 is SGHVS and CDR2 is FNYEAQ. This CDR3 is CASSLAGGPETQYF. The CDR3 DNA reads TGTGCCAGCAGCTTAGCGGGGGGTCCAGAGACCCAGTACTTC.

The chain joins TRBV5-6 to TRBJ2-2, with 7 positions matching TRBD2. Germline V CDR1 and CDR2: SGHDT, YYEEEE. Trimming at V came to 4 bases and at J to 6 bases, leaving 12 bases not matched to a gene. The CDR3 consists of 16 residues. The CDR3 DNA reads TGTGCCAGCAGCCTGAGAGCGGGATTATCCCCCGGGGAGCTGTTTTTT. The encoded protein is CASSLRAGLSPGELFF. Combining the CDR3 with reference TRBV5-6 and TRBJ2-2 gives the whole variable domain DAGVTQSPTHLIKTRGQQVTLRCSPKSGHDTVSWYQQALGQGPQFIFQYYEEEERQRGNFPDRFSGHQFPNYSSELNVNALLLGDSALYLCASSLRAGLSPGELFFGEGSRLTVL.

V and J are TRBV4-3 and TRBJ1-1, with 8 bases aligning to TRBD1. Unmatched junction bases numbered 6, after V lost 4 bases and J lost 2 bases. The CDR3 covers 15 residues. In germline, CDR1 is LGHNA, CDR2 YSLEER. The CDR3 loop is CASSPDRELNTEAFF. The CDR3, as DNA: TGCGCCAGCAGCCCGGACAGGGAACTTAACACTGAAGCTTTCTTT.

In its sample, this clone was seen once. The V gene is TRBV13, the J gene TRBJ2-1; the D gene is possibly TRBD1 (5 bases). Deletions cut 4 bases from V and 1 base from J, with 8 bases between. The CDR3 has 14 amino acids. Germline V gives CDR1 PRHDT, CDR2 FYEKMQ (reference sequence). DNA of the CDR3: TGTGCCAGCAGCTCGAGACAGTCCTACAATGAGCAGTTCTTC. Protein product: CASSSRQSYNEQFF. Together with reference TRBV13 and TRBJ2-1, the CDR3 gives the full variable domain: AAGVIQSPRHLIKEKRETATLKCYPIPRHDTVYWYQQGPGQDPQFLISFYEKMQSDKGSIPDRFSAQQFSDYHSELNMSSLELGDSALYFCASSSRQSYNEQFFGPGTRLTVL.

V is TRBV29-1 and J is TRBJ2-1, with 10 bases that match TRBD2. CDR3 length equals 15 residues. Germline values: CDR1 SQVTM, CDR2 ANQGSEA. The J segment lost 5 bases and the V segment lost 3 bases, leaving 7 bases of the junction unmatched. CDR3 DNA sequence: TGCAGCGTTGAGATGGACACTAGCGGGGACAATGAGCAGTTCTTC. Translated: CSVEMDTSGDNEQFF.

The rearrangement links TRBV19 to TRBJ2-1; D is undetermined. The V end lost 3 bases, the J end lost 9 bases, and 12 bases lay between the germline ends. Germline V gives CDR1 LNHDA, CDR2 SQIVND (reference sequence). The CDR3 contains 13 residues. CDR3 loop: CASSIGPSSEQFF. As DNA, the CDR3 is TGTGCCAGTAGTATCGGTCCGTCGAGTGAGCAGTTCTTC.

The DNA of the CDR3 is TGTGCCAGCTCACCCGACGACCTGGACAGGATTAATGAAAAACTGTTTTTT. Translation: CASSPDDLDRINEKLFF. The chain has TRBV18 and TRBJ1-4; 7 nucleotides align to TRBD1. The CDR3 consists of 17 residues. Germline values: CDR1 KGHSH, CDR2 LQKENI. The ends lost 3 bases at V and 4 bases at J; junction bases unmatched: 11.

This chain uses TRBV5-1 with TRBJ1-1; 7 bases are a match to TRBD1. Germline V CDR1 and CDR2: SGHRS, YFSETQ. Germline trimming cut 3 bases from V and 1 base from J; bases unmatched to any gene: 6. The CDR3 consists of 15 residues. The CDR3 nucleotides are TGCGCCAGCAGCTGGACGACAGGGACGAACACTGAAGCTTTCTTT. Translated: CASSWTTGTNTEAFF.

This clone was counted once. V gene TRBV2 combines with J gene TRBJ2-1; TRBD2 aligns across 11 bases. The CDR3 contains 15 residues. The V and J ends lost 1 base and 6 bases, in that order; junction bases with no gene match: 2. Germline loops: CDR1 SNHLY, CDR2 FYNNEI. The CDR3 loop reads CASSEVSGRVNEQFF. The CDR3 coding sequence is TGTGCCAGCAGTGAAGTTAGCGGGAGGGTCAATGAGCAGTTCTTC.

This clone was detected only once. This chain joins TRBV9 and TRBJ1-2; no definite D call. The germline CDR1 and CDR2 sequences are SGDLS and YYNGEE. The CDR3 contains 11 residues. V lost 4 bases and J 8 bases, leaving 9 bases between the germline ends. The CDR3 reads CASSLMGGYTF. Here the CDR3 DNA reads TGTGCCAGCAGCTTAATGGGCGGCTACACCTTC.

The rearrangement joins TRBV4-2 to TRBJ2-7; TRBD2 aligns across 11 bases. The CDR3 loop spans 15 amino acids. V shed 4 bases and J 2 bases; nucleotides not matched to a gene: 4. Germline-derived CDR1 and CDR2 are LGHNA and YNFKEQ. The CDR3 loop reads CASSPASGGTYEQYF. CDR3 sequence (DNA): TGTGCCAGCAGCCCAGCTAGCGGGGGGACCTACGAGCAGTACTTC.

CDR3 sequence: CSVEGPSTGHYEQYF. In DNA form, the CDR3 reads TGCAGCGTTGAAGGTCCCTCGACAGGGCACTACGAGCAGTACTTC. The gene calls are TRBV29-1 and TRBJ2-7; 7 bases agree with TRBD1. This CDR3 has 15 amino acids. Germline CDR1 reads SQVTM; CDR2 reads ANQGSEA. V shed 1 base, J shed 3 bases, and the junction held 9 bases outside the gene matches.

V and J are TRBV19 and TRBJ2-4; 7 bases agree with TRBD2. The CDR3 extends over 12 amino acids. Looked up from germline, CDR1 is LNHDA and CDR2 is SQIVND (reference sequence). V lost 5 bases and J lost 12; bases outside the gene matches: 7. The CDR3 loop is CASSWVGGPQYF. The CDR3 bases are TGTGCCAGTAGTTGGGTGGGAGGGCCTCAGTACTTC. Combining the CDR3 with reference TRBV19 and TRBJ2-4 gives the whole variable domain DGGITQSPKYLFRKEGQNVTLSCEQNLNHDAMYWYRQDPGQGLRLIYYSQIVNDFQKGDIAEGYSVSREKKESFPLTVTSAQKNPTAFYLCASSWVGGPQYFGAGTRLSVL.

The chain links TRBV7-9 to TRBJ2-7; 13 nucleotides agree with TRBD2. With 6 bases clipped from V and 2 bases from J, the junction kept 7 bases outside the gene matches. The CDR3 contains 16 residues. The germline V gene encodes CDR1 SEHNR and CDR2 FQNEAQ (reference sequence). This chain's CDR3 is CASSEGTSGNPYEQYF. In DNA form, the CDR3 reads TGTGCCAGCAGTGAAGGGACTAGCGGGAACCCCTACGAGCAGTACTTC.

V usage is TRBV6-6 and J usage is TRBJ1-1; D remains unclear. The V gene's germline CDR1 is MNHNY and CDR2 SVGAGI (reference sequence). Trimming left V 0 bases short and J 6 bases short, with 5 bases between. The CDR3 extends over 12 amino acids. The CDR3 here is CASSYSGPEAFF. CDR3 bases: TGTGCCAGCAGTTACTCGGGCCCTGAAGCTTTCTTT.

This rearrangement joins TRBV19 to TRBJ2-7; D is unresolved. Germline values: CDR1 LNHDA, CDR2 SQIVND (reference sequence). The CDR3 runs to 13 residues. Trimming took 5 bases from V and 6 from J, leaving 14 bases between them. CDR3 residues: CASSLAFRSEQYF. The CDR3 nucleotides read TGTGCCAGTAGTCTCGCTTTTCGGTCCGAGCAGTACTTC.

The chain has TRBV7-9 and TRBJ2-3; no clear D. V was pared by 4 bases and J by 4 bases, with 6 bases between. CDR1 and CDR2 (germline): SEHNR, FQNEAQ (reference sequence). CDR3 size: 12 residues. CDR3: CASSSVPDTQYF. CDR3 in DNA: TGTGCCAGCAGCTCGGTACCAGATACGCAGTATTTT.

The chain employs TRBV7-8 and TRBJ2-3, with TRBD2 matching over 15 bases. Trimming took 2 bases from V and 1 from J; bases not matched to a gene: 7. The CDR3 is made up of 19 amino acids. Looked up from germline, CDR1 is SGHVS and CDR2 is FQNEAQ. As DNA, the CDR3 is TGTGCCAGCAGCTTACTTTCCGGACTAGCGGGAGGGGGCACAGATACGCAGTATTTT. Amino acids: CASSLLSGLAGGGTDTQYF.

J is TRBJ1-2 and V is TRBV12-5; tentative D call: TRBD1 (5 bases). V was trimmed by 4 bases and J by 4 bases, leaving 7 bases between them. The CDR3 has 12 residues. The germline V gene has CDR1 LGHNT and CDR2 FRNRAP. In DNA form, the CDR3 reads TGTGCTAGTGGTTCGACAGCCTATGGCTACACCTTC. Encoded protein: CASGSTAYGYTF. Together with reference TRBV12-5 and TRBJ1-2, the CDR3 gives the full variable domain: DARVTQTPRHKVTEMGQEVTMRCQPILGHNTVFWYRQTMMQGLELLAYFRNRAPLDDSGMPKDRFSAEMPDATLATLKIQPSEPRDSAVYFCASGSTAYGYTFGSGTRLTVV.